These 18 T cell receptor beta chains were sequenced from one sample in a study of cytomegalovirus exposure and HLA in healthy donors. This table comes from immunoSEQ multiplex PCR, and its TCRdb copy is limited to in-frame clones, with some not included. The top ten clones hold 3% to 4% of a sample with over 60,000 clones, approximately 95% of them seen once. Sequences were obtained from PBMCs. The receptor source for this set is a man younger than 30 in good health and CMV-seronegative.

The CDR3 here is CASSLYVSEKNTGELFF. Written as DNA, the CDR3 is TGTGCCAGCAGCTTATATGTCAGCGAAAAGAACACCGGGGAGCTGTTTTTT. The rearrangement joins TRBV7-3 to TRBJ2-2, with D unclear. Germline CDR1 and CDR2: SGHTA and FQGTGA. This CDR3 has 17 residues. V dropped 2 bases and J dropped 1 base, with 14 bases sitting between them. Full variable domain (missing parts from reference TRBV7-3 and TRBJ2-2): GAGVSQTPSNKVTEKGKYVELRCDPISGHTALYWYRQSLGQGPEFLIYFQGTGAADDSGLPNDRFFAVRPEGSVSTLKIQRTERGDSAVYLCASSLYVSEKNTGELFFGEGSRLTVL.

The chain is built from TRBV4-3 and TRBJ1-4; possible D gene TRBD1, 5 bases. The CDR3 loop spans 14 amino acids. V was pared by 0 bases and J by 5 bases, with 7 bases between. CDR1 is LGHNA and CDR2 is YSLEER in the germline V gene. This chain's CDR3 is CASSQDPGNEKLFF. The CDR3 DNA is TGCGCCAGCAGCCAAGACCCAGGGAATGAAAAACTGTTTTTT.

Points on this clone: Other DNA sequences in this specimen translate into the identical CDR3. The gene calls are TRBV27 and TRBJ1-1; unclear D gene. This CDR3 spans 13 amino acids. V was trimmed by 6 bases and J by 1 base, leaving 9 bases between them. Germline V gives CDR1 MNHEY, CDR2 SMNVEV (reference sequence). In nucleotides, the CDR3 is TGTGCCAGCAGCTTCGGAGGGAACACTGAAGCTTTCTTT. This codes for CASSFGGNTEAFF.

The V and J genes are TRBV2 and TRBJ1-1; D is unclear. CDR3 length equals 13 residues. Trimming took 8 bases from V and 6 from J, leaving 16 bases between them. Germline V lookup: CDR1 SNHLY, CDR2 FYNNEI. The CDR3 DNA sequence: TGTGCCAGCCAGCCGGCCCCCGGGGCTGAAGCTTTCTTT. Its protein is CASQPAPGAEAFF.

CDR3 region: CASKDRGPGNTIYF. In DNA form, the CDR3 reads TGTGCCAGTAAGGACAGGGGGCCTGGAAACACCATATATTTT. The rearrangement links TRBV19 to TRBJ1-3; 11 bases match TRBD1. J was trimmed by 2 bases and V by 7 bases; bases with no gene match: 1. Germline V gives CDR1 LNHDA, CDR2 SQIVND (reference sequence). The CDR3 extends over 14 amino acids. Full variable domain (remainder filled in from reference TRBV19 and TRBJ1-3): DGGITQSPKYLFRKEGQNVTLSCEQNLNHDAMYWYRQDPGQGLRLIYYSQIVNDFQKGDIAEGYSVSREKKESFPLTVTSAQKNPTAFYLCASKDRGPGNTIYFGEGSWLTVV.

The sample holds a few counts of this clone. The chain links TRBV7-3 to TRBJ1-2; 8 positions match TRBD1. The CDR3 totals 14 residues. Germline CDR1 is SGHTA and CDR2 is FQGTGA. The V gene end was trimmed by 5 bases and the J gene end by 6 bases; junction bases not matched to a gene: 8. CDR3 DNA: TGTGCCAGCAGCGAATCAGGGACAGGAGATGGCTACACCTTC. This sequence encodes CASSESGTGDGYTF.

CDR3 DNA sequence: TGCGCCAGCAGCCGCGGGACAGGGGATGTCCGTTTGGATGAGCAGTTCTTC. Protein product: CASSRGTGDVRLDEQFF. The J gene is TRBJ2-1, the V gene TRBV5-1; TRBD1 aligns across 10 bases. Germline CDR1 is SGHRS and CDR2 is YFSETQ. This CDR3 is built from 17 residues. J lost 8 bases, V lost 4 bases, and 15 bases had no gene match.

The chain uses TRBV5-1 and TRBJ2-5, with 7 bases matching TRBD1. The CDR3 spans 14 residues. CDR1 is SGHRS and CDR2 is YFSETQ in the germline V gene. After removal of 0 bases from V and 5 bases from J, the junction contained 4 bases not matched to a gene. The CDR3 spells CASSLEGGRETQYF. The CDR3 DNA sequence: TGCGCCAGCAGCTTGGAAGGGGGCAGGGAGACCCAGTACTTC.

This chain connects TRBV9 to TRBJ2-7; 9 nucleotides match TRBD1. The V and J ends lost 3 bases and 6 bases, in that order; junction bases with no gene match: 7. CDR1 is SGDLS and CDR2 is YYNGEE in the germline V gene. The CDR3 is made up of 14 amino acids. The DNA for the CDR3 is TGTGCCAGCAGCGAGCAGGGACAGGGCACCGAGCAGTACTTC. This codes for CASSEQGQGTEQYF.

The J gene is TRBJ2-2, the V gene TRBV6-4; 12 bases map to TRBD2. V was clipped by 8 bases and J by 2 bases; unmatched bases: 6. Per germline, CDR1 MRHNA and CDR2 SNTAGT. CDR3 length: 16 residues. This chain's CDR3 is CASGRLAGANTGELFF. The CDR3 nucleotides are TGTGCCAGCGGGAGACTAGCGGGGGCTAACACCGGGGAGCTGTTTTTT.

The chain carries TRBV25-1 and TRBJ1-4; TRBD1 aligns across 11 bases. This CDR3 region has 13 residues. V gave up 6 bases and J gave up 9 bases; unmatched junction bases: 3. Germline loops: CDR1 MGHDK, CDR2 SYGVNS. For the CDR3, the DNA is TGTGCCAGCAGGGACAGGGGGCGGCAAAAACTGTTTTTT. Residues: CASRDRGRQKLFF.

The chain combines TRBV19 with TRBJ2-2; perhaps TRBD2 as D (5 bases). The germline V and J ends were trimmed by 3 bases and 5 bases, with 10 bases remaining between them. Germline assignment: CDR1 LNHDA and CDR2 SQIVND (reference sequence). The CDR3 covers 14 residues. The CDR3 protein is CASSISRRTGELFF. For the CDR3, the DNA is TGTGCCAGTAGTATTTCTAGGAGGACCGGGGAGCTGTTTTTT.

CDR3 amino acids: CSVEGRKGDTEAFF. The CDR3 bases are TGCAGCGTTGAAGGCCGAAAGGGAGACACTGAAGCTTTCTTT. The J gene is TRBJ1-1, the V gene TRBV29-1; the D is unclear. This CDR3 comprises 14 residues. V gave up 1 base and J gave up 3 bases, with 12 bases separating them. CDR1 is SQVTM, CDR2 ANQGSEA, per germline. Looking up the rest from reference TRBV29-1 and TRBJ1-1 gives the full variable domain: SAVISQKPSRDICQRGTSLTIQCQVDSQVTMMFWYRQQPGQSLTLIATANQGSEATYESGFVIDKFPISRPNLTFSTLTVSNMSPEDSSIYLCSVEGRKGDTEAFFGQGTRLTVV.

Only one count was recorded for this clone. The rearrangement links TRBV4-3 to TRBJ1-3; 10 positions agree with TRBD1. Per the germline V gene, CDR1 is LGHNA and CDR2 is YSLEER. This CDR3 comprises 18 residues. V was pared by 0 bases and J by 2 bases, with 7 bases of the junction left unmatched. The CDR3 region has the DNA TGCGCCAGCAGCCAAGATGGTGGCGGACAGGGGGCTGGAAACACCATATATTTT. It translates to CASSQDGGGQGAGNTIYF.

This rearrangement joins TRBV9 to TRBJ2-1; D is undetermined. This CDR3 is built from 15 residues. The germline gives CDR1 SGDLS, CDR2 YYNGEE. V was trimmed by 4 bases and J by 0 bases, leaving 11 bases between them. CDR3 sequence (DNA): TGTGCCAGCAGCAAACAACAAAGCTCCTACAATGAGCAGTTCTTC. Its protein is CASSKQQSSYNEQFF.

CDR3 DNA: TGTGCCAGCAGTGAGTCACCGACAGGGAACGGGGAGCTGTTTTTT. This gives the protein CASSESPTGNGELFF. This rearrangement joins TRBV9 to TRBJ2-2; 7 positions match TRBD1. The germline CDR1 and CDR2 sequences are SGDLS and YYNGEE. V lost 5 bases to trimming and J lost 7 bases; unmatched junction nucleotides: 11. The CDR3 has 15 amino acids. The whole variable domain, filled in from reference TRBV9 and TRBJ2-2, reads DSGVTQTPKHLITATGQRVTLRCSPRSGDLSVYWYQQSLDQGLQFLIQYYNGEERAKGNILERFSAQQFPDLHSELNLSSLELGDSALYFCASSESPTGNGELFFGEGSRLTVL.

The rearrangement joins TRBV13 to TRBJ1-1; the D is unclear. V was cut by 5 bases and J by 3 bases, with 13 bases left in between. CDR1 is PRHDT, CDR2 FYEKMQ, per germline (reference sequence). The CDR3 is made up of 14 amino acids. In DNA form, the CDR3 reads TGTGCCAGCAGCCGGGGTGGGGAGCACACTGAAGCTTTCTTT. Protein sequence: CASSRGGEHTEAFF.

The chain carries TRBV25-1 and TRBJ1-1, with D possibly TRBD1 on 6 matching bases. V was trimmed by 8 bases and J by 8 bases, leaving 15 bases between them. The CDR3 loop spans 12 amino acids. Germline CDR1 reads MGHDK; CDR2 reads SYGVNS. CDR3: CASHIGGGEAFF. As DNA, the CDR3 is TGTGCCAGCCACATTGGGGGCGGCGAAGCTTTCTTT.